This section outlines one TCR beta chain sequence together with its context. No antigen is known for it. The sample belongs to a study of blood T cells in healthy people across ages. Study-wide points: Long-lived donors had more naive CD4+ cells and higher diversity than aged donors.

RNA extraction gave at least 5.5 micrograms of total RNA per sample. The second PCR ran about 7 to 12 cycles with a sample-barcoded 5' primer and J-beta primers. Each TCR beta cDNA got a 12-nucleotide random molecular identifier. TCRdb re-derived calls from the 5' RACE reads in MiXCR, one entry per CDR3 protein. The sample has some 710,000 distinct CDR3 sequences; about 46% are singletons. The CDR3 is 14 amino acids. Germline assignment: CDR1 SNHLY and CDR2 FYNNEI. The ends were cut back, 6 bases at V and 7 bases at J, with 19 bases in the middle. Sequences were obtained from blood. This chain joins TRBV2 and TRBJ2-7; possibly TRBD2 for D (6 bases). This receptor was taken from an elderly man in good health. The DNA of the CDR3 is TGTGCCAGCAGGCGGACGGGGGAGAGAGGGGAGCAGTACTTC. Translated: CASRRTGERGEQYF. The complete variable domain, with remaining parts taken from reference TRBV2 and TRBJ2-7, reads EPEVTQTPSHQVTQMGQEVILRCVPISNHLYFYWYRQILGQKVEFLVSFYNNEISEKSEIFDDQFSVERPDGSNFTLKIRSTKLEDSAMYFCASRRTGERGEQYFGPGTRLTVT.